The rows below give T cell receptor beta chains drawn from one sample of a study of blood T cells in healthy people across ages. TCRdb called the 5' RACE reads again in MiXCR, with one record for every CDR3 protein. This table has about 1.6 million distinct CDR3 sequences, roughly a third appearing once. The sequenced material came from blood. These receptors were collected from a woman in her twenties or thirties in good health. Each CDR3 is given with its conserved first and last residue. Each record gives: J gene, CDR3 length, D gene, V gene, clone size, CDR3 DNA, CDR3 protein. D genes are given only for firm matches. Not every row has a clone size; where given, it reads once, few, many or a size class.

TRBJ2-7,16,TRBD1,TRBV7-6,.,TGTGCCAGCAGCATACAACCGGGACAGGGAGCCTACGAGCAGTACTTC,CASSIQPGQGAYEQYF
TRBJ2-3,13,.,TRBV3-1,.,TGTGCCAGCAGCCAACTTATGAGGGATACGCAGTATTTT,CASSQLMRDTQYF
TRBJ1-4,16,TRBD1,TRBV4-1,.,TGCGCCAGCAGCCAAGGAATGACAGGGGGTAGGGGAAAACTGTTTTTT,CASSQGMTGGRGKLFF
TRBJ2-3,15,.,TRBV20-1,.,TGCAGTGCTAGAGATTGGGCTAGCCCGTCAGATACGCAGTATTTT,CSARDWASPSDTQYF
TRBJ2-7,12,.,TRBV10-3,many,TGTGCCACCGCGGAGGGAGCCTACGAGCAGTACTTC,CATAEGAYEQYF
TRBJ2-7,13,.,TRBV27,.,TGTGCCAGCAGTTTAACCAGGGGGGGGGAGCAGTACTTC,CASSLTRGGEQYF
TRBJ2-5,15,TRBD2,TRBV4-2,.,TGTGCCAGCAGCCAAGCTACTAGCGGGGAAGAGACCCAGTACTTC,CASSQATSGEETQYF
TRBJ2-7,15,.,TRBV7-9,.,TGTGCCAGCAGCCGGGGACTCAGCGATCCCTACGAGCAGTACTTC,CASSRGLSDPYEQYF
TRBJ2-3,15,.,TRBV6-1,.,TGTGCCAGCAGTGAACAGGGAGATTTCACAGATACGCAGTATTTT,CASSEQGDFTDTQYF
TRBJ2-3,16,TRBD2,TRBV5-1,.,TGCGCCAGCAGCTCCCGGACTAGCGGGAGTCCAGATACGCAGTATTTT,CASSSRTSGSPDTQYF
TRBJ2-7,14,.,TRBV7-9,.,TGTGCCAGCACTAGGGGCGCAAGCTCCTACGAGCAGTACTTC,CASTRGASSYEQYF
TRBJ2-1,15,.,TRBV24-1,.,TGTGCCACCAGTGATTTAAAGGACAGCTACAATGAGCAGTTCTTC,CATSDLKDSYNEQFF
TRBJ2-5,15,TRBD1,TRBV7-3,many,TGTGCCAGCAGCTCCGGGACAGGGTACCAAGAGACCCAGTACTTC,CASSSGTGYQETQYF
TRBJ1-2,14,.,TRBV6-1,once,TGTGCCAGCAGTGACCGACGGGCAAACTATGGCTACACCTTC,CASSDRRANYGYTF
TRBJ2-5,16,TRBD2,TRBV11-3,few,TGTGCCAGCAGCTTAGAAGCGGGGTCCGCGCAGGGAACCCAGTACTTC,CASSLEAGSAQGTQYF
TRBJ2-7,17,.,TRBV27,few,TGTGCCAGCAGTTTGTTCCCCCGAGGACAGACAATTAACGAGCAGTACTTC,CASSLFPRGQTINEQYF
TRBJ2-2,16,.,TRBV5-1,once,TGCGCCAGCAGCTCGGTCGACCGTGTTGGCACCGGGGAGCTGTTTTTT,CASSSVDRVGTGELFF
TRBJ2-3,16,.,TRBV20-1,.,TGCAGTGCTAGAGATGTGGGCAGAGGGGCGTCAGATACGCAGTATTTT,CSARDVGRGASDTQYF
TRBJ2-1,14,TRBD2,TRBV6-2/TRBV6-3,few,TGTGCCAGCAGTTACGGCGGGAGGGTCAATGAGCAGTTCTTC,CASSYGGRVNEQFF
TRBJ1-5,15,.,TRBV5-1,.,TGCGCCAGCAGCTTGAGTGCAGGGATAAATCAGCCCCAGCATTTT,CASSLSAGINQPQHF
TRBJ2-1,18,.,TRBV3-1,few,TGTGCCAGCAGCCAAGATGGGCCAGCCAATAAGCCGTACAATGAGCAGTTCTTC,CASSQDGPANKPYNEQFF
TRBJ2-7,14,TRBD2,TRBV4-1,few,TGCGCCAGCAGCCAAGGGACTAGCTCCCTCGAGCAGTACTTC,CASSQGTSSLEQYF
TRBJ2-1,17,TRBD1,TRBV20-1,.,TGCAGTGCTAGAGAAGGACAGGTAGGAACTCGCTACAATGAGCAGTTCTTC,CSAREGQVGTRYNEQFF
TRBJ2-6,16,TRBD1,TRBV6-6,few,TGTGCCAGCAGTTGGCGAGGGGGCCCTGGGGCCAACGTCCTGACTTTC,CASSWRGGPGANVLTF
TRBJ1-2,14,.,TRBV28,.,TGTGCCAGCAACCAACAGGAGTCTAACTATGGCTACACCTTC,CASNQQESNYGYTF
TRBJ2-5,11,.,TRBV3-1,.,TGTGCCAGCAGCCAAGAAAGGGACTTGTACTTC,CASSQERDLYF
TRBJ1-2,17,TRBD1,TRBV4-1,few,TGCGCCAGCAGCCAAGATGATGGGACAGGGGTTTTCTATGGCTACACCTTC,CASSQDDGTGVFYGYTF
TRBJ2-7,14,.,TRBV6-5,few,TGTGCCACCGGGAGAGACCCTTCGTCCTACGAGCAGTACTTC,CATGRDPSSYEQYF
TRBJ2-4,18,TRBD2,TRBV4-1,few,TGCGCCAGCAGCCGGTCCACGGGGGGCGGGAGGGCCACCAACATTCAGTACTTC,CASSRSTGGGRATNIQYF
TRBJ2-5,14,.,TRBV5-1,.,TGCGCCAGCAGCCCCTGGACTAGGGGGGAGACCCAGTACTTC,CASSPWTRGETQYF
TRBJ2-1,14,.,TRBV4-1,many,TGCGCCAGCAGCCAAGGGGCACTTTACAATGAGCAGTTCTTC,CASSQGALYNEQFF
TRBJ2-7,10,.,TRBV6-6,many,TGTGCCAGCAAGGGGTCTGAGCAGTACTTC,CASKGSEQYF
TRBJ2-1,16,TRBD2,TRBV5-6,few,TGTGCCAGCAGCTTGGCCAGGATAGCGGGGGACAATGAGCAGTTCTTC,CASSLARIAGDNEQFF
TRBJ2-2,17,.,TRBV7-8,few,TGTGCCAGCAGCTTAGCGCGGGCGGGGGCATACACCGGGGAGCTGTTTTTT,CASSLARAGAYTGELFF